There are a few counts of the clone carrying this TCR beta chain. CDR1 is SQVTM, CDR2 ANQGSEA, per germline. The CDR3 is 12 residues long. Trimming at V came to 7 bases and at J to 4 bases, leaving 5 bases not matched to a gene. The data are from a study of T-cell memory formation after mild COVID-19. A single record per CDR3 protein comes from TCRdb applying MiXCR to the 5' RACE reads. The repertoire holds 65,000 to 100,000 distinct CDR3 sequences, with 13% as singletons. The V gene is TRBV29-1, the J gene TRBJ2-7; 9 bases line up with TRBD1. Sequences were obtained from PBMCs or a T cell subset sorted from them (not recorded which). The origin of this receptor is a man aged 18 to 30 who had mild COVID-19 (a few samples of this study predate the infection). Cell type and time point are not known. The CDR3 bases are TGCAGCGGGACAGGGGACGGTTACGAGCAGTACTTC. Translating it yields CSGTGDGYEQYF.